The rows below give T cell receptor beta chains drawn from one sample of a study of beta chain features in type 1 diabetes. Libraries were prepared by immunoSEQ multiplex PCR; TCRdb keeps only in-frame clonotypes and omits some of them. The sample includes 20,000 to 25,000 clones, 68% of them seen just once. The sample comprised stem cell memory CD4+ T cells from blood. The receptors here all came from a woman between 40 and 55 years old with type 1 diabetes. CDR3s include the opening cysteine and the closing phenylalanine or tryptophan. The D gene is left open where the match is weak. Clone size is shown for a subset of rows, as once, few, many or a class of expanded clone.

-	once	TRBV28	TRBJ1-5	CASIPGQSDGWQPQHF	TGTGCCAGCATTCCTGGACAGTCGGATGGATGGCAGCCCCAGCATTTT
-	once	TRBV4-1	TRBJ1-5	CASSQEPSRVQPQHF	TGCGCCAGCAGCCAAGAGCCCAGCAGGGTCCAGCCCCAGCATTTT
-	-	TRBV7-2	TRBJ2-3	CASSLGGGPTQYF	TGTGCCAGCAGCTTAGGCGGAGGGCCTACGCAGTATTTT
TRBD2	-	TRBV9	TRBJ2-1	CASSVVSGGPEQFF	TGTGCCAGCAGCGTAGTTAGCGGGGGCCCAGAGCAGTTCTTC
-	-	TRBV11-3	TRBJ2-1	CASSSQPAGEQFF	TGTGCCAGCAGCTCCCAGCCCGCAGGTGAGCAGTTCTTC
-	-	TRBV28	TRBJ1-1	CASSLRRLNTEAFF	TGTGCCAGCAGTTTAAGGCGGCTGAACACTGAAGCTTTCTTT
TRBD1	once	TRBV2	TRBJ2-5	CASSRDREETQYF	TGTGCCAGCAGCCGGGACAGAGAAGAGACCCAGTACTTC
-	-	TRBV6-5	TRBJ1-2	CASKPGGRGGYTF	TGTGCCAGCAAGCCGGGGGGTCGGGGCGGCTACACCTTC
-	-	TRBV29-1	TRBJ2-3	CSVSSNREDTQYF	TGCAGCGTTAGCAGCAACAGGGAAGATACGCAGTATTTT
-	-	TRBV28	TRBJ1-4	CASTTQGSLRTNEKLFF	TGTGCCAGCACCACTCAGGGTTCCCTTCGAACTAATGAAAAACTGTTTTTT
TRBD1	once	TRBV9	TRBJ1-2	CASSPGQGVYGYTF	TGTGCCAGCAGCCCAGGACAGGGCGTGTATGGCTACACCTTC
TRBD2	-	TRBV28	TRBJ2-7	CASTSIGGNSYEQYF	TGTGCCAGCACCTCCATCGGGGGGAACTCCTACGAGCAGTACTTC
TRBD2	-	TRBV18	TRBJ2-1	CASSPSSGGAGGEQFF	TGTGCCAGCTCACCCTCTAGCGGGGGGGCCGGAGGTGAGCAGTTCTTC
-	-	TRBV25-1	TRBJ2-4	CASRGTLGVKNIQYF	TGTGCCAGCAGAGGGACTCTTGGAGTCAAAAACATTCAGTACTTC
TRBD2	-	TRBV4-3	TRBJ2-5	CASSRRASGGGQETQYF	TGCGCCAGCAGCCGCCGGGCTAGCGGGGGGGGACAAGAGACCCAGTACTTC
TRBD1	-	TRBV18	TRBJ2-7	CASSPPHDRGEQYF	TGTGCCAGCTCACCACCGCACGACAGGGGAGAGCAGTACTTC
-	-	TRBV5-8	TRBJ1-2	CASSPGLYGYTF	TGTGCCAGCAGCCCGGGACTCTATGGCTACACCTTC
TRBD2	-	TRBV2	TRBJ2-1	CASSEEGLSGRAQFF	TGTGCCAGCAGTGAGGAGGGGTTAAGCGGGAGAGCGCAGTTCTTC
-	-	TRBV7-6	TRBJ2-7	CASSLAGSYEQYF	TGTGCCAGCAGCTTGGCAGGCAGCTACGAGCAGTACTTC
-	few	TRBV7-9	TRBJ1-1	CASSRDTTEAFF	TGTGCCAGCAGCCGGGACACCACTGAAGCTTTCTTT
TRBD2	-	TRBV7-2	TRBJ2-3	CASSFPSGRRDTQYF	TGTGCCAGCAGCTTCCCTAGCGGGAGGCGGGATACGCAGTATTTT
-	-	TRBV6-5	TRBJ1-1	CASTPFPGTEAFF	TGTGCCAGCACTCCATTTCCAGGGACTGAAGCTTTCTTT
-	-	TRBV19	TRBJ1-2	CASSILGEANYGYTF	TGTGCCAGTAGTATTTTGGGCGAAGCTAACTATGGCTACACCTTC
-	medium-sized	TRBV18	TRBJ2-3	CASGGTDLSADTQYF	TGTGCCAGCGGCGGGACAGATTTAAGCGCAGATACGCAGTATTTT
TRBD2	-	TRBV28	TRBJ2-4	CASSLGAGGGIQYF	TGTGCCAGCAGTTTAGGGGCGGGAGGGGGCATTCAGTACTTC
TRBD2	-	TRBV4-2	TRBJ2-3	CASSQEASERGGTDTQYF	TGTGCCAGCAGCCAAGAGGCCTCCGAGCGGGGCGGCACAGATACGCAGTATTTT
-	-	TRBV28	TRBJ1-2	CASRKQDYGGYTF	TGTGCCAGCAGGAAACAGGACTATGGAGGCTACACCTTC
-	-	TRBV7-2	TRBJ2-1	CASSLLQGTEQFF	TGTGCCAGCAGCTTGCTACAGGGTACTGAGCAGTTCTTC
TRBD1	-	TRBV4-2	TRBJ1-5	CASSLTGNQPQHF	TGTGCCAGCAGCTTGACAGGGAATCAGCCCCAGCATTTT
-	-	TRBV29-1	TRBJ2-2	CSAQGPANTGELFF	TGCAGCGCGCAGGGGCCGGCGAACACCGGGGAGCTGTTTTTT
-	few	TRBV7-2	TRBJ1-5	CASSLAPGGSNQPQHF	TGTGCCAGCAGCTTAGCGCCCGGGGGGAGCAATCAGCCCCAGCATTTT
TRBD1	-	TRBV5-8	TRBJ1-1	CASSFRQGRNTEAFF	TGTGCCAGCAGCTTCCGACAGGGGAGGAACACTGAAGCTTTCTTT
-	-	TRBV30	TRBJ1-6	CAWSVNINSPLHF	TGTGCCTGGAGTGTCAACATAAATTCACCCCTCCACTTT
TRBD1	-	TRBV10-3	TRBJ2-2	CAISGGDRRRTNTGELFF	TGTGCCATCAGTGGGGGGGACAGGAGACGCACGAACACCGGGGAGCTGTTTTTT
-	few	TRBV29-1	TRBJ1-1	CSVEEGPREAFF	TGCAGCGTTGAAGAGGGGCCACGTGAAGCTTTCTTT
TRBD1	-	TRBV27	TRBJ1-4	CASSPFGQGARATNEKLFF	TGTGCCAGCAGTCCCTTCGGACAGGGGGCGAGGGCAACTAATGAAAAACTGTTTTTT
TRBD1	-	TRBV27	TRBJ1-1	CASSLQGQGPNTEAFF	TGTGCCAGCAGTTTGCAGGGACAGGGACCGAACACTGAAGCTTTCTTT
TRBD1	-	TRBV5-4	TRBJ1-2	CASSLGQGDGYTF	TGTGCCAGCAGCTTGGGACAGGGCGATGGCTACACCTTC
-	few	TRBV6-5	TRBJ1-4	CASSTPGGKLFF	TGTGCCAGCAGTACCCCCGGGGGAAAACTGTTTTTT
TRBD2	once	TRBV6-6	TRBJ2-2	CASSSGTSGRPGELFF	TGTGCCAGCAGTTCCGGGACTAGCGGGAGGCCCGGGGAGCTGTTTTTT
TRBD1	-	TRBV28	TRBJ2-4	CASSFYRGKENIQYF	TGTGCCAGCAGTTTCTACAGGGGCAAAGAGAACATTCAGTACTTC
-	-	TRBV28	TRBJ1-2	CASSQTPAGANYGYTF	TGTGCCAGCAGTCAGACTCCGGCAGGGGCAAACTATGGCTACACCTTC
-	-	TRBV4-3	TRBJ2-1	CASSQLDGFPYNEQFF	TGCGCCAGCAGCCAACTTGACGGGTTCCCCTACAATGAGCAGTTCTTC
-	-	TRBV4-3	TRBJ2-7	CASSAGLGSEQYF	TGCGCCAGCAGCGCAGGGCTCGGGAGCGAGCAGTACTTC
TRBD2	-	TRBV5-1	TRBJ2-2	CASSLTPAGTTGELFF	TGCGCCAGCAGCCTCACCCCAGCGGGAACCACCGGGGAGCTGTTTTTT
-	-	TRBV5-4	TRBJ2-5	CASSPTRETQYF	TGTGCCAGCAGCCCTACCCGCGAGACCCAGTACTTC
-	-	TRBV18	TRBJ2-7	CASSSSYEQYF	TGTGCCAGCTCATCTTCCTACGAGCAGTACTTC
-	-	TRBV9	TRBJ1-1	CASSVAGGPDTEAFF	TGTGCCAGCAGCGTAGCGGGGGGTCCGGACACTGAAGCTTTCTTT
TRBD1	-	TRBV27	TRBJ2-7	CASSLRQGVNYEQYF	TGTGCCAGCAGTTTACGACAGGGGGTAAACTACGAGCAGTACTTC
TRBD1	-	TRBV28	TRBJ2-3	CASSLNQGAADTQYF	TGTGCCAGCAGTTTAAACCAGGGGGCCGCAGATACGCAGTATTTT
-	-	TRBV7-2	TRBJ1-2	CASSSRALPGGYGYTF	TGTGCCAGCAGCTCCAGGGCCCTCCCCGGCGGCTATGGCTACACCTTC
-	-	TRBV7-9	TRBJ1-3	CASSSGPRNTIYF	TGTGCCAGCAGCTCCGGTCCTAGAAACACCATATATTTT
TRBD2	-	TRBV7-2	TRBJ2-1	CASSLLGLAGRNEQFF	TGTGCCAGCAGCTTATTGGGACTAGCAGGTCGCAATGAGCAGTTCTTC
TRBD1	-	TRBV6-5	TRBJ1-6	CASTYGTVRSPLHF	TGTGCCAGCACCTACGGGACAGTGCGTTCACCCCTCCACTTT
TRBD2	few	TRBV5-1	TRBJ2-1	CASSLAAGGLNEQFF	TGCGCCAGCAGCTTGGCGGCGGGGGGCCTTAATGAGCAGTTCTTC
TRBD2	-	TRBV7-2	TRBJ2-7	CASSLGLARNEQYF	TGTGCCAGCAGCTTGGGACTAGCGAGGAACGAGCAGTACTTC
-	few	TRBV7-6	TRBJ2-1	CASTPGGGLFGNEQFF	TGTGCCAGCACCCCTGGGGGGGGGCTTTTCGGCAATGAGCAGTTCTTC
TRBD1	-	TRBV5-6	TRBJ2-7	CASSSPGQGYEQYF	TGTGCCAGCAGTTCACCGGGACAGGGTTACGAGCAGTACTTC
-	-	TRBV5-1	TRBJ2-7	CASSLSETAQDSYEQYF	TGCGCCAGCAGCTTATCCGAGACAGCGCAAGATTCCTACGAGCAGTACTTC
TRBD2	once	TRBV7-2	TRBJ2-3	CASSQEGSGGADGDTQYF	TGTGCCAGCAGCCAGGAAGGGAGCGGGGGGGCCGATGGGGATACGCAGTATTTT